This entry lists 12 T cell receptor beta chains sequenced from one sample in a study of radiotherapy plus CTLA-4 blockade in lung cancer. The method was immunoSEQ multiplex PCR; TCRdb's version includes in-frame clones alone and lacks a portion of them. Of approximately 41,000 clones listed, about 74% are singletons. The sample in question was peripheral blood, obtained from a patient treated with radiotherapy plus ipilimumab. These receptors came from a human donor with non-small cell lung cancer who had stable disease on radiotherapy plus ipilimumab.

J is TRBJ1-6 and V is TRBV7-9; possibly TRBD1 for D (6 bases). This CDR3 contains 17 residues. The V end lost 5 bases, the J end lost 2 bases, and 16 bases lay between the germline ends. The germline CDR1 and CDR2 sequences are SEHNR and FQNEAQ (reference sequence). CDR3 sequence (DNA): TGTGCCAGCAGCCCCGACAGGCATATGACCTATAATTCACCCCTCCACTTT. Translation: CASSPDRHMTYNSPLHF.

V and J are TRBV19 and TRBJ1-2, with 7 bases aligning to TRBD1. Looked up from germline, CDR1 is LNHDA and CDR2 is SQIVND (reference sequence). Trimming at V came to 7 bases and at J to 6 bases, leaving 14 bases not matched to a gene. This CDR3 has 15 residues. CDR3 in amino acids: CASTASDRAGNGYTF. The CDR3 DNA is TGTGCCAGTACCGCCTCCGACAGGGCGGGGAATGGCTACACCTTC.

The genes are TRBV7-6 and TRBJ1-4, with TRBD1 matching 9 bases. The germline V gene encodes CDR1 SGHVS and CDR2 FNYEAQ. The trim removed 6 bases at V and 10 bases at J, leaving 9 bases unmatched. This CDR3 spans 14 amino acids. CDR3 sequence reads: CASSSGTGPGKLFF. As DNA, the CDR3 is TGTGCCAGCAGTTCAGGGACAGGGCCAGGAAAACTGTTTTTT.

V usage is TRBV4-1 and J usage is TRBJ1-2; weak D call: TRBD1 (6 bases). This CDR3 contains 15 residues. CDR1 is MGHRA and CDR2 is YSYEKL in the germline V gene. Deletions cut 3 bases from V and 3 bases from J, with 14 bases between. The CDR3 sequence: CASSQGYRDDYGYTF. Written as DNA, the CDR3 is TGCGCCAGCAGCCAGGGTTACAGGGACGACTATGGCTACACCTTC.

The chain combines TRBV9 with TRBJ2-5; D may be TRBD1 (6 bases). The CDR3 totals 12 residues. Germline V lookup: CDR1 SGDLS, CDR2 YYNGEE. V shed 4 bases and J shed 7 bases, with 11 bases lying between them. The CDR3 region has the DNA TGTGCCAGCAGCCCATCAGGGGTGACCCAGTACTTC. Its translation: CASSPSGVTQYF.

The chain carries TRBV30 and TRBJ1-5, with D perhaps matching TRBD1 (5 bases). V lost 6 bases to trimming and J lost 6 bases, with 12 bases between them. CDR1 is GTSNPN, CDR2 SVGIG, per germline (reference sequence). This CDR3 has 12 residues. The CDR3 region is CACDSLGQPQHF. The CDR3 bases are TGTGCCTGTGACAGTTTAGGTCAGCCCCAGCATTTT.

The chain couples TRBV11-2 to TRBJ1-2; D remains unclear. Trimming shortened V by 2 bases and J by 4 bases, and 11 bases separated the two germline ends. The CDR3 sequence is 14 residues long. Germline V gene data show CDR1 as SGHAT and CDR2 as FQNNGV. CDR3 nucleotides: TGTGCCAGCAGCTTATCTGGACTCGTCTATGGCTACACCTTC. This sequence encodes CASSLSGLVYGYTF.

The sample holds one count of this clone. The chain employs TRBV14 and TRBJ2-1; D perhaps matches TRBD1 (5 bases). CDR1 and CDR2 (germline): SGHDN, FVKESK. Trimming took off 0 bases at V and 6 bases at J, with 12 bases between the two ends. CDR3 length equals 15 residues. The CDR3 DNA is TGTGCCAGCAGCCAAGAGAGAGTCAGGGTCAATGAGCAGTTCTTC. Amino acids: CASSQERVRVNEQFF.

The J gene is TRBJ1-5, the V gene TRBV19; D is uncertain. V lost 9 bases and J 1 base, leaving 13 bases between the germline ends. CDR3 length equals 14 residues. CDR1 LNHDA and CDR2 SQIVND come from the germline V gene (reference sequence). The CDR3 DNA is TGTGCCAGCAAACCCCAAGCGAGCAATCAGCCCCAGCATTTT. Translating it yields CASKPQASNQPQHF.

V and J are TRBV5-4 and TRBJ2-3; no clear D gene. The germline gives CDR1 SGHNT, CDR2 YYREEE (reference sequence). The CDR3 totals 18 residues. The V and J ends lost 1 base and 0 bases respectively, with 18 bases between them. In DNA form, the CDR3 reads TGTGCCAGCAGCTTGTTGGAATGGTTCCCCGGGAGCACAGATACGCAGTATTTT. Amino acid sequence: CASSLLEWFPGSTDTQYF.

The chain uses TRBV18 and TRBJ2-1; 9 nucleotides line up with TRBD1. The CDR3 is 14 residues long. Germline values: CDR1 KGHSH, CDR2 LQKENI. V was clipped by 4 bases and J by 5 bases; unmatched bases: 3. The CDR3 region has the DNA TGTGCCAGCTCACAGGGACAGGGAGACAATGAGCAGTTCTTC. The encoded protein is CASSQGQGDNEQFF. The full variable domain, with the rest looked up from reference TRBV18 and TRBJ2-1, is NAGVMQNPRHLVRRRGQEARLRCSPMKGHSHVYWYRQLPEEGLKFMVYLQKENIIDESGMPKERFSAEFPKEGPSILRIQQVVRGDSAAYFCASSQGQGDNEQFFGPGTRLTVL.

This chain links TRBV2 with TRBJ1-6; D might be TRBD1 (5 bases). The germline gives CDR1 SNHLY, CDR2 FYNNEI. V was clipped by 1 base and J by 7 bases, with 11 bases between them. This CDR3 has 15 residues. The CDR3 region has the DNA TGTGCCAGCAGTGAAGGTCAGGGTTACAATTCACCCCTCCACTTT. Translating gives CASSEGQGYNSPLHF.